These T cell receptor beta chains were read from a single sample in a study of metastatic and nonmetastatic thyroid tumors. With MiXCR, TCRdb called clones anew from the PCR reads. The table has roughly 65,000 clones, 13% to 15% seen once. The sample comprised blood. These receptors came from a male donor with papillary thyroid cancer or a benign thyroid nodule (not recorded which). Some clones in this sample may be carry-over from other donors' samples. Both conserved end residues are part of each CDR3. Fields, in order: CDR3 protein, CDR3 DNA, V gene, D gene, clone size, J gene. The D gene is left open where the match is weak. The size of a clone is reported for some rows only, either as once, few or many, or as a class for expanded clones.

CASSLLTSSTDTQYF	TGTGCCAGCAGCCTGCTGACATCTAGCACAGATACGCAGTATTTT	TRBV27	-	many	TRBJ2-3
CSARLQGSLNYGYTF	TGCAGTGCTAGACTTCAGGGCTCTCTTAACTATGGCTACACCTTC	TRBV20-1	-	many	TRBJ1-2
CATWTSGKVDEQFF	TGTGCCACCTGGACTAGCGGGAAGGTGGATGAGCAGTTCTTC	TRBV13	TRBD2	many	TRBJ2-1
CSASTGGSYEQYF	TGCAGTGCTAGTACAGGGGGATCCTACGAGCAGTACTTC	TRBV20-1	TRBD1	once	TRBJ2-7
CASSLHGQGASYEQYF	TGTGCCAGCAGCCTACATGGACAGGGGGCTTCCTACGAGCAGTACTTC	TRBV6-1	TRBD1	many	TRBJ2-7
CASRVTGGSTEAFF	TGTGCCAGTAGGGTCACAGGGGGCAGCACTGAAGCTTTCTTT	TRBV19	TRBD1	many	TRBJ1-1
CATSVGTKAFF	TGTGCCACCAGCGTCGGGACAAAAGCTTTCTTT	TRBV15	-	many	TRBJ1-1
CAWRPGFSYEQYF	TGTGCCTGGAGGCCCGGGTTCTCCTACGAGCAGTACTTC	TRBV30	-	-	TRBJ2-7
CASSHTTDTQYF	TGCGCCAGCAGCCATACCACAGATACGCAGTATTTT	TRBV4-1	-	many	TRBJ2-3
CASQARTVPGNTIYF	TGTGCCAGTCAGGCCAGGACAGTCCCTGGAAACACCATATATTTT	TRBV19	-	-	TRBJ1-3
CSAGQGYGYTF	TGCAGTGCTGGACAGGGCTATGGCTACACATTC	TRBV20-1	TRBD1	-	TRBJ1-2
CASNPTGHEQYF	TGTGCCAGCAACCCGACAGGGCACGAGCAGTACTTC	TRBV28	TRBD1	many	TRBJ2-7
CASSPRGLDNEQFF	TGTGCCAGCAGCCCTCGGGGACTAGACAATGAGCAGTTCTTC	TRBV7-8	TRBD2	many	TRBJ2-1
CASSYPRTSGSTDTQYF	TGTGCCAGCAGTTACCCGAGGACTAGCGGGAGCACAGATACGCAGTATTTT	TRBV6-5	TRBD2	many	TRBJ2-3
CASSGQGARDIQYF	TGTGCCAGCAGTGGACAGGGGGCGCGGGACATTCAGTACTTC	TRBV2	TRBD1	many	TRBJ2-4
CSVEDRDRGPFTDTQYF	TGCAGCGTTGAAGATCGCGACAGGGGGCCTTTCACAGATACGCAGTATTTT	TRBV29-1	TRBD1	many	TRBJ2-3
CASSPLIAGFPYEQYF	TGTGCCAGCAGTCCTCTAATAGCGGGATTTCCCTACGAGCAGTACTTC	TRBV6-1	TRBD2	few	TRBJ2-7
CASSSTGLGGQTQYF	TGTGCCAGCAGCTCGACGGGATTGGGGGGTCAGACCCAGTACTTC	TRBV5-6	-	-	TRBJ2-5
CATSGPNQPQHF	TGTGCCACCAGTGGACCGAATCAGCCCCAGCATTTT	TRBV24-1	-	many	TRBJ1-5
CSEQGTSGETQYF	TGCAGTGAGCAGGGGACTAGCGGAGAGACCCAGTACTTC	TRBV20-1	TRBD2	many	TRBJ2-5
CASSDRGNEKLFF	TGTGCCAGCAGTGACAGGGGGAATGAAAAACTGTTTTTT	TRBV2	TRBD1	many	TRBJ1-4
CASSYSLTIGRNEQFF	TGTGCCAGCAGTTACTCCTTGACTATCGGTAGAAATGAGCAGTTCTTC	TRBV6-2/TRBV6-3	-	few	TRBJ2-1
CASSLVGADTQYF	TGTGCCAGCAGCTTGGTTGGCGCAGATACGCAGTATTTT	TRBV5-8	-	many	TRBJ2-3
CASRTVLGDGQLFF	TGTGCCAGCAGAACAGTTTTGGGTGACGGGCAACTGTTTTTT	TRBV12-3/TRBV12-4	-	many	TRBJ1-4
CASRVQGVGINYVYTF	TGTGCCAGCAGGGTACAGGGGGTGGGGATTAACTATGTCTACACCTTC	TRBV6-1	TRBD1	-	TRBJ1-2
CASSSKTAVLGTDTQYF	TGTGCCAGCAGCTCAAAGACGGCAGTCCTTGGCACAGATACGCAGTATTTT	TRBV5-6	-	-	TRBJ2-3
CASRQGSGYTF	TGTGCCAGCAGACAGGGCAGTGGCTACACCTTC	TRBV27	-	many	TRBJ1-2
CASSKRDRSYEQYF	TGTGCCAGCAGCAAGCGGGACAGGTCCTACGAGCAGTACTTC	TRBV9	-	many	TRBJ2-7
CASSRTGTGRLGQPQHF	TGTGCCAGCAGTCGGACCGGGACAGGCCGCCTTGGGCAGCCCCAGCATTTT	TRBV6-2/TRBV6-3	TRBD1	many	TRBJ1-5
CASNLQGAGNQPQHF	TGTGCCAGTAACCTGCAGGGGGCAGGCAATCAGCCCCAGCATTTT	TRBV19	TRBD1	many	TRBJ1-5
CASSVDGGTNYEQYF	TGTGCCAGCAGCGTAGATGGAGGGACGAACTACGAGCAGTACTTC	TRBV9	-	many	TRBJ2-7
CASSEVDYGYTF	TGCGCCAGCAGTGAAGTAGACTATGGCTACACCTTC	TRBV10-2	-	few	TRBJ1-2
CAISSMEREQYF	TGTGCCATCAGCTCCATGGAGCGCGAGCAGTACTTC	TRBV11-2	-	-	TRBJ2-7
CASSPQVYEQYF	TGTGCCAGCAGTCCACAGGTCTACGAGCAGTACTTC	TRBV6-1	-	-	TRBJ2-7
CASSSIYIQSPRANEQFF	TGTGCCAGCAGCTCCATATATATTCAGTCCCCCAGGGCAAATGAGCAGTTCTTC	TRBV7-6	-	many	TRBJ2-1
CASSPDPRNYEQYF	TGCGCCAGCAGCCCCGACCCAAGGAACTACGAGCAGTACTTC	TRBV5-1	-	many	TRBJ2-7
CASSIPRDSPSYEQYF	TGTGCCAGCAGTATACCTCGGGACAGTCCTTCCTACGAGCAGTACTTC	TRBV2	TRBD1	many	TRBJ2-7
CAISQTGSTYEQYF	TGCGCCATCAGCCAAACCGGGTCTACCTACGAGCAGTACTTC	TRBV7-9	-	-	TRBJ2-7
CASTVAESSYEQYF	TGTGCCAGCACGGTAGCGGAGAGCTCCTACGAGCAGTACTTC	TRBV6-1	-	few	TRBJ2-7
CASSQAGTGGKQPQHF	TGTGCCAGCAGCCAGGCCGGGACAGGGGGAAAGCAGCCACAGCATTTT	TRBV3-1	TRBD1	-	TRBJ1-5
CAWSGLAGLTGELFF	TGTGCCTGGAGCGGGCTAGCGGGCCTCACCGGGGAGCTGTTTTTT	TRBV30	TRBD2	many	TRBJ2-2
CASSSSRVSPLHF	TGTGCCAGCAGTTCGTCCAGGGTTTCACCCCTCCACTTT	TRBV6-1	-	-	TRBJ1-6
CASSFQGGEQFF	TGTGCCAGCAGTTTTCAGGGCGGGGAGCAGTTCTTC	TRBV27	-	many	TRBJ2-1
CASSLRDIYGYTF	TGTGCCAGCAGCTTACGAGACATTTATGGCTACACCTTC	TRBV7-8	-	-	TRBJ1-2
CATSGGETQYF	TGTGCCACCTCAGGGGGAGAGACCCAGTACTTC	TRBV2	TRBD1	many	TRBJ2-5
CASIHSWVETQYF	TGTGCCAGCATCCACTCTTGGGTGGAGACCCAGTACTTC	TRBV27	-	-	TRBJ2-5
CAISREGGYTF	TGTGCCATCTCGAGAGAAGGGGGCTACACCTTC	TRBV10-3	-	many	TRBJ1-2
CASSQGGQVHEQYF	TGTGCCAGCAGCCAAGGAGGGCAGGTCCACGAGCAGTACTTC	TRBV7-3	-	few	TRBJ2-7
CASSIGLADSYNEQFF	TGTGCCAGTAGTATTGGTTTAGCGGACTCCTACAATGAGCAGTTCTTC	TRBV19	-	many	TRBJ2-1
CSARTDLGEKLFF	TGCAGTGCCAGGACAGATTTAGGCGAAAAACTGTTTTTT	TRBV20-1	-	many	TRBJ1-4
CASSESSSGRVQIEQFF	TGTGCCAGCAGTGAAAGTTCTAGCGGGAGGGTACAAATTGAGCAGTTCTTC	TRBV2	TRBD2	-	TRBJ2-1
CASSQEFDQPQHF	TGTGCCAGCTCACAGGAGTTCGATCAGCCCCAGCATTTT	TRBV18	-	many	TRBJ1-5
CSAKDRVLNSPLHF	TGCAGTGCAAAAGACAGGGTTCTTAATTCACCCCTCCACTTT	TRBV20-1	TRBD1	many	TRBJ1-6
CASSSGLHDTQYF	TGTGCCAGCAGTTCTGGACTCCATGATACGCAGTATTTT	TRBV6-1	-	few	TRBJ2-3
CASTEDHNSPLHF	TGCGCCAGCACAGAGGATCATAATTCACCCCTCCACTTT	TRBV10-2	-	many	TRBJ1-6
CASSLGTGSSNQPQHF	TGTGCCAGCAGCTTAGGGACAGGGTCTAGCAATCAGCCCCAGCATTTT	TRBV7-6	TRBD1	many	TRBJ1-5
CSARELAGGAYNEQFF	TGCAGTGCTAGGGAACTAGCGGGAGGAGCCTACAATGAGCAGTTCTTC	TRBV20-1	TRBD2	many	TRBJ2-1
CASTPGQRLHNSPLHF	TGTGCCAGTACGCCGGGACAGCGCCTCCATAATTCACCCCTCCACTTT	TRBV19	TRBD1	many	TRBJ1-6
CASSLGGGSTDTQYF	TGTGCCAGCAGCCTGGGAGGGGGTAGCACAGATACGCAGTATTTT	TRBV3-1	-	many	TRBJ2-3